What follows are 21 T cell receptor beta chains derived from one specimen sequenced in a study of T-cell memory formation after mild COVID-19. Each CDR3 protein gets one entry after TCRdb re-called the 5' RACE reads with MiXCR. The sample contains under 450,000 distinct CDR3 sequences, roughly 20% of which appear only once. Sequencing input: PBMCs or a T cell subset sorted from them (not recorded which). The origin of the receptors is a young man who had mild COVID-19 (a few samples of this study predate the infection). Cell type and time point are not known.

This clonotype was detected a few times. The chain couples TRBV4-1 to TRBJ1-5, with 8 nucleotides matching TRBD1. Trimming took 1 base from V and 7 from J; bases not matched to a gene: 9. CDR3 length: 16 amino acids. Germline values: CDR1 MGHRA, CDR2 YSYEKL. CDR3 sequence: CASSQVLFRGPQPQHF. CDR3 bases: TGCGCCAGCAGCCAAGTTCTCTTCAGGGGGCCACAGCCCCAGCATTTT.

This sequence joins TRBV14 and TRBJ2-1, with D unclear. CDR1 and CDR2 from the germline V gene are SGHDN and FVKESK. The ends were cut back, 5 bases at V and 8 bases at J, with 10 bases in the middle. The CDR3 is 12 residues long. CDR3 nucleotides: TGTGCCAGCAGCTTCACCGGCTATGAGCAGTTCTTC. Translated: CASSFTGYEQFF.

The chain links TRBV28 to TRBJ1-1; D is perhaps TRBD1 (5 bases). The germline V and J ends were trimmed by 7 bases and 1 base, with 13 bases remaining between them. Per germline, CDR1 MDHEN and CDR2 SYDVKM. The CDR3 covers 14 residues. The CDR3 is CASIPREGNTEAFF. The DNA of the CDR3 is TGTGCCAGCATTCCCAGGGAAGGGAACACTGAAGCTTTCTTT. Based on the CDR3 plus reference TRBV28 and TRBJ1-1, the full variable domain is DVKVTQSSRYLVKRTGEKVFLECVQDMDHENMFWYRQDPGLGLRLIYFSYDVKMKEKGDIPEGYSVSREKKERFSLILESASTNQTSMYLCASIPREGNTEAFFGQGTRLTVV.

CDR3 nucleotide sequence: TGCGCCAGCAGCTTGACGGGGAACACAGATACGCAGTATTTT. Its translation is CASSLTGNTDTQYF. The rearrangement joins TRBV5-1 to TRBJ2-3; a possible D gene is TRBD2 (5 bases). CDR1 is SGHRS and CDR2 is YFSETQ in the germline V gene. CDR3 length: 14 residues. Trimming stripped 1 base from V and 2 bases from J, with 8 bases between.

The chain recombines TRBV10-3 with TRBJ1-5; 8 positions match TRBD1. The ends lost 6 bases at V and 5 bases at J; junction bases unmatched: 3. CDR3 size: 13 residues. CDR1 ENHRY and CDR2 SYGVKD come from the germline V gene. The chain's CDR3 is CAIRQDRDQPQHF. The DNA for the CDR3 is TGTGCCATCAGGCAGGACAGGGATCAGCCCCAGCATTTT.

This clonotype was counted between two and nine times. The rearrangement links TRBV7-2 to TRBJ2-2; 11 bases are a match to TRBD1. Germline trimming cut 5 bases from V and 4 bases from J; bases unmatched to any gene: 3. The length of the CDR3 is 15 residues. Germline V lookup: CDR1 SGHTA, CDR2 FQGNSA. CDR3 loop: CASSRDRGSTGELFF. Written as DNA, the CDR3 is TGTGCCAGCAGCCGGGACAGGGGGTCCACCGGGGAGCTGTTTTTT.

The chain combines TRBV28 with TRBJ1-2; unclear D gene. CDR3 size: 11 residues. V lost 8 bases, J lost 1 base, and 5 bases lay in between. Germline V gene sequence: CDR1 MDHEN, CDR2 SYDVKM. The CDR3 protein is CASWVNYGYTF. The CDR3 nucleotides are TGTGCCAGCTGGGTTAACTATGGCTACACCTTC.

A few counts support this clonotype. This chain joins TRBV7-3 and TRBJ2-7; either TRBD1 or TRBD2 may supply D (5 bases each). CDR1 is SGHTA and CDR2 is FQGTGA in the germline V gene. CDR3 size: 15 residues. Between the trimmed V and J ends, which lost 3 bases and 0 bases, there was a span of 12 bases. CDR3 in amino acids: CASSFFPGSSYEQYF. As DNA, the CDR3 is TGTGCCAGCAGCTTCTTCCCAGGGAGCTCCTACGAGCAGTACTTC.

CDR3 nucleotides: TGCGCCAGCAGCCAAATATTCAGGGACAGGTCTAACGAGCAGTACTTC. Translated: CASSQIFRDRSNEQYF. This chain joins TRBV4-1 and TRBJ2-7; 8 bases are a match to TRBD1. Trimming at V came to 2 bases and at J to 5 bases, leaving 11 bases not matched to a gene. CDR1 is MGHRA and CDR2 is YSYEKL in the germline V gene. The CDR3 is 16 amino acids.

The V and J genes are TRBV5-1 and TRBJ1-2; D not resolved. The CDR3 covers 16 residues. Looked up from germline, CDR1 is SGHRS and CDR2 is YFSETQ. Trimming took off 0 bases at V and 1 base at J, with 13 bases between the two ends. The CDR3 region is CASSLEGGSHNYGYTF. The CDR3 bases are TGCGCCAGCAGCTTGGAAGGAGGATCTCATAACTATGGCTACACCTTC.

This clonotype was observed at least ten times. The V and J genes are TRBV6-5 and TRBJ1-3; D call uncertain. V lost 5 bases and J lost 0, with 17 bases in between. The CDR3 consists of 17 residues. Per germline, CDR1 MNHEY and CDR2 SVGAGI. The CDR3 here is CASSPRATGSSGNTIYF. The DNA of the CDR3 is TGTGCCAGCAGTCCCCGGGCAACCGGTAGCTCTGGAAACACCATATATTTT.

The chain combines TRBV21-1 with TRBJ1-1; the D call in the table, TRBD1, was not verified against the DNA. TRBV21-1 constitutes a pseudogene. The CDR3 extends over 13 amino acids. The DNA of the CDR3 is TGTGCCAGCCCGGAGGGGGGGAACACTGAAGCTTTCTTT. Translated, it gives CASPEGGNTEAFF.

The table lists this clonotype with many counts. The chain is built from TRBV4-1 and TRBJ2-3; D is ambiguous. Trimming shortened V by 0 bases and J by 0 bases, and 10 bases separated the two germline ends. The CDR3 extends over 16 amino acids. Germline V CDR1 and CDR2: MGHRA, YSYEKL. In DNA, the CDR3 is TGCGCCAGCAGCCAAGAAGCCAGGCCTAGCACAGATACGCAGTATTTT. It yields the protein CASSQEARPSTDTQYF.

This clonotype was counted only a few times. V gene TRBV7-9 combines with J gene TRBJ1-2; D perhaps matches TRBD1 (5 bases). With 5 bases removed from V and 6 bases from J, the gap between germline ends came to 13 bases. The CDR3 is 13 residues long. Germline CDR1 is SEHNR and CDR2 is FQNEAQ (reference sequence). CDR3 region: CASSRDPRDGYTF. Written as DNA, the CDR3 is TGTGCCAGCAGCAGGGACCCGCGAGATGGCTACACCTTC.

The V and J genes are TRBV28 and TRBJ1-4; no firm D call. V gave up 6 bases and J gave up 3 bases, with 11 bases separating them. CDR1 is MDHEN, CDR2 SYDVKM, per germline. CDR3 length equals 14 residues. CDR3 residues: CASSWAAANEKLFF. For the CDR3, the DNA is TGTGCCAGCAGCTGGGCCGCGGCTAATGAAAAACTGTTTTTT.

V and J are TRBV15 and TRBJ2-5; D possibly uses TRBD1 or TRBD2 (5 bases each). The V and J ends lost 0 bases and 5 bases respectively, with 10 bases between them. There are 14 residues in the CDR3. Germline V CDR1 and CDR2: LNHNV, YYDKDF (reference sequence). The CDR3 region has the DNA TGTGCCACCAGCAGAGATTGGGGGTTGGAGACCCAGTACTTC. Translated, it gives CATSRDWGLETQYF.

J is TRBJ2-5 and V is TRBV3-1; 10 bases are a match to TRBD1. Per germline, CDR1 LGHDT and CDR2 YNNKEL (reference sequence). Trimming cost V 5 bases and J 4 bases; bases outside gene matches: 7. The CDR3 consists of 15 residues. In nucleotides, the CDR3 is TGTGCCAGCAGCGGCAGTGGGACAGGGGTAGAGACCCAGTACTTC. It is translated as CASSGSGTGVETQYF.

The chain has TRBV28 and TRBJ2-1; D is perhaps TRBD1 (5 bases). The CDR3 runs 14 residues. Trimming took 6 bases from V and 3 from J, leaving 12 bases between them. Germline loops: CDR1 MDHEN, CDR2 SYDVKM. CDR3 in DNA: TGTGCCAGCAGGACGCAGACAGACTACAATGAGCAGTTCTTC. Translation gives CASRTQTDYNEQFF.

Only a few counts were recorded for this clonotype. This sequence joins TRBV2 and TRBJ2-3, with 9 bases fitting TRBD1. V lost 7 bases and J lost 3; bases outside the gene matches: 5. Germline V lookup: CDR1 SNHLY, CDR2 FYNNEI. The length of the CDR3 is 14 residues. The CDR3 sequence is CASTAGTGTDTQYF. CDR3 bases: TGTGCCAGCACCGCCGGGACAGGGACAGATACGCAGTATTTT.

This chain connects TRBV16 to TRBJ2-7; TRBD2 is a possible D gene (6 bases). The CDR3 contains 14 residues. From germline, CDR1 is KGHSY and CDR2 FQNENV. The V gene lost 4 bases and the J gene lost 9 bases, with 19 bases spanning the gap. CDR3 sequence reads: CASSRILGTEGQYV. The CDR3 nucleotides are TGTGCCAGCAGCCGCATCCTAGGGACTGAAGGGCAGTACGTC.

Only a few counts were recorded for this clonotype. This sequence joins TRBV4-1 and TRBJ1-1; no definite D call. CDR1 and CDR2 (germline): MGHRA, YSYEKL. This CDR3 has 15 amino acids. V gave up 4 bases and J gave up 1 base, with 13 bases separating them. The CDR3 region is CASSPGWSGNTEAFF. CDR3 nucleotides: TGCGCCAGCAGCCCAGGCTGGTCAGGGAACACTGAAGCTTTCTTT.